This T cell receptor beta chain was identified in a study of T cell responses to AZD1222 COVID-19 vaccine. Study results and caveats: Vaccination with two AZD1222 doses was followed by a rise in Spike-specific TCR breadth and depth.

Germline lookup yields CDR1 SGHVS and CDR2 FNYEAQ. This CDR3 has 14 amino acids. Trimming pared 5 bases from V and 0 bases from J, leaving 10 bases between. The repertoire was sequenced with immunoSEQ multiplex PCR; TCRdb's copy has only in-frame clones and lacks some. The data contain roughly 120,000 clones, about 91% of them singletons. To note about this clone: Its matching antigen is unknown.

The sequence was obtained from an adult in good health. Sample: peripheral blood, taken on day 0 of AZD1222 vaccination. This chain links TRBV7-6 with TRBJ1-1; D unresolved. In DNA form, the CDR3 reads TGTGCCAGCAGCAAACTACTCTTGAACACTGAAGCTTTCTTT. Translating gives CASSKLLLNTEAFF.